The 7 T cell receptor beta chains given below trace back to one sample, sequenced in a study of glioma-infiltrating T cells. Amplification of TCR alpha and beta CDR3 regions from RNA used iRepertoire nested multiplex PCR. TCRdb itself ran the multiplex PCR reads through MiXCR, one entry per CDR3 protein. The sample holds about 140,000 distinct CDR3 sequences, about two fifths seen once. The sequenced sample was glioma tissue, nonneoplastic brain tissue, or PBMCs (not recorded which). These receptors were collected from a human donor with low-grade glioma or glioblastoma, undergoing nonglioma brain surgery, or in good health (not recorded which).

This clonotype appeared once. The rearrangement uses TRBV28 and TRBJ2-1, with no clear D. CDR3 length: 16 residues. The V gene's germline CDR1 is MDHEN and CDR2 SYDVKM. Between the trimmed V and J ends, which lost 1 base and 0 bases, there was a span of 10 bases. The chain's CDR3 is CASSLYPANSYNEQFF. The CDR3 DNA sequence: TGTGCCAGCAGTTTATACCCGGCAAACTCCTACAATGAGCAGTTCTTC.

Comments on this clonotype: The limits of the CDR3 on the DNA are not certain, so only TCRdb's listed CDR3 is given. The genes are TRBV28 and TRBJ1-2; the DNA was not compared with TRBD1, the D call given in the table. Inclusive of both ends, the CDR3 amounts to 14 amino acids. Germline V gene sequence: CDR1 MDHEN, CDR2 SYDVKM. CDR3: CASSSGQAPFGYTF.

This chain joins TRBV6-1 and TRBJ2-5, with TRBD1 matching 7 bases. CDR1 is MNHNS, CDR2 SASEGT, per germline. This CDR3 has 13 amino acids. Trimming cost V 5 bases and J 5 bases; bases outside gene matches: 5. CDR3 sequence: CASSREGAETQYF. As DNA, the CDR3 is TGTGCCAGCAGTAGAGAGGGGGCCGAGACCCAGTACTTC.

CDR3 sequence reads: CSASSMGDRAGGPHEQYF. As DNA, the CDR3 is TGCAGTGCTAGTTCCATGGGGGACCGGGCGGGAGGGCCCCACGAGCAGTACTTC. The chain employs TRBV20-1 and TRBJ2-7; 9 bases are shared with TRBD2. V shed 3 bases and J 5 bases; nucleotides not matched to a gene: 20. In germline, CDR1 is DFQATT, CDR2 SNEGSKA (reference sequence). The CDR3 is 18 amino acids.

The chain uses TRBV20-1 and TRBJ2-1; D possibly corresponds to TRBD2 (5 bases). Germline CDR1 reads DFQATT; CDR2 reads SNEGSKA (reference sequence). The length of the CDR3 is 14 residues. V was trimmed by 7 bases and J by 4 bases, leaving 17 bases between them. CDR3 nucleotides: TGCAGTGGACTTTCGGGTCGGGGTTACAATGAGCAGTTCTTC. Translated, it gives CSGLSGRGYNEQFF.

This clonotype was recorded only once. The chain links TRBV27 to TRBJ2-5, with 7 bases matching TRBD2. The CDR3 runs to 13 residues. Germline CDR1 reads MNHEY; CDR2 reads SMNVEV (reference sequence). Germline trimming cut 6 bases from V and 4 bases from J; bases unmatched to any gene: 5. Written as DNA, the CDR3 is TGTGCCAGCAGCAGGGACTACGGAGAGACCCAGTACTTC. This gives the protein CASSRDYGETQYF.

The genes are TRBV3-1 and TRBJ2-3, with 7 bases lining up with TRBD2. V trimming: 0 bases; J trimming: 5 bases; junction bases outside the gene matches: 14. Germline lookup yields CDR1 LGHDT and CDR2 YNNKEL (reference sequence). There are 18 residues in the CDR3. The CDR3 sequence: CASSQDLPRVGGRDTQYF. The CDR3 DNA sequence: TGTGCCAGCAGCCAAGACCTGCCCCGAGTGGGGGGGAGAGATACGCAGTATTTT.